The next 32 T cell receptor beta chains were all read from a single sample in a study of blood T cell repertoires in COVID-19. TCRdb keeps only in-frame clones here, not all; method: immunoSEQ multiplex PCR. The sample contains 75,000 or so clones, around 78% of which appear only once. Sequencing was done on a sample of peripheral blood. The receptors stem from a woman of 80 years or more with acute or convalescent COVID-19.

The rearrangement joins TRBV28 to TRBJ1-5, with D unresolved. The CDR3 extends over 13 amino acids. V gave up 8 bases and J gave up 4 bases, with 12 bases separating them. Germline CDR1 reads MDHEN; CDR2 reads SYDVKM. The CDR3 DNA is TGTGCCAGCCTCGGGTCCGGAAATCAGCCCCAGCATTTT. Translated, it gives CASLGSGNQPQHF.

This clone was picked up one time. The rearrangement links TRBV10-3 to TRBJ2-1; 7 positions agree with TRBD2. Germline-derived CDR1 and CDR2 are ENHRY and SYGVKD. The J segment lost 3 bases and the V segment lost 0 bases, leaving 2 bases of the junction unmatched. The CDR3 has 15 residues. The CDR3 reads CAISESGGIYNEQFF. DNA of the CDR3: TGTGCCATCAGTGAGTCGGGGGGGATCTACAATGAGCAGTTCTTC.

The J gene is TRBJ2-2, the V gene TRBV9, with 11 bases lining up with TRBD2. The CDR3 loop spans 16 amino acids. Germline values: CDR1 SGDLS, CDR2 YYNGEE. Germline trimming cut 3 bases from V and 5 bases from J; bases unmatched to any gene: 6. Here the CDR3 DNA reads TGTGCCAGCAGCGCGGGACTAGCGGCAAAGACCGGGGAGCTGTTTTTT. It codes for CASSAGLAAKTGELFF.

This sequence joins TRBV6-5 and TRBJ1-2, with D perhaps TRBD1 (6 bases). V lost 5 bases to trimming and J lost 3 bases, with 16 bases between them. CDR3 length: 15 residues. Germline V gene data show CDR1 as MNHEY and CDR2 as SVGAGI. The CDR3 here is CASSKRQVFYYGYTF. In nucleotides, the CDR3 is TGTGCCAGCAGTAAAAGACAGGTTTTCTACTATGGCTACACCTTC.

With regard to this clone: Other DNA sequences within the sample encode an identical CDR3. This sequence joins TRBV6-5 and TRBJ2-1; D possibly corresponds to TRBD1 (6 bases). Trimming cost V 6 bases and J 8 bases, with 11 bases left between them. Looked up from germline, CDR1 is MNHEY and CDR2 is SVGAGI. This CDR3 is 12 amino acids long. CDR3 sequence reads: CASRKDSHEQFF. The CDR3 region has the DNA TGTGCCAGCAGAAAGGACAGCCATGAGCAGTTCTTC.

The genes are TRBV11-2 and TRBJ2-3, with unresolved D. V gave up 1 base and J gave up 4 bases, with 6 bases separating them. The CDR3 loop spans 13 amino acids. Germline values: CDR1 SGHAT, CDR2 FQNNGV. The CDR3 protein is CASSLAPADTQYF. CDR3 sequence (DNA): TGTGCCAGCAGCTTAGCCCCAGCAGATACGCAGTATTTT. Variable domain in full (rest from reference TRBV11-2 and TRBJ2-3): EAGVAQSPRYKIIEKRQSVAFWCNPISGHATLYWYQQILGQGPKLLIQFQNNGVVDDSQLPKDRFSAERLKGVDSTLKIQPAKLEDSAVYLCASSLAPADTQYFGPGTRLTVL.

The V call is TRBV14, the J call TRBJ2-2; TRBD1 agrees at 10 bases. Germline-derived CDR1 and CDR2 are SGHDN and FVKESK. The CDR3 loop spans 15 amino acids. Germline trimming cut 4 bases from V and 3 bases from J; bases unmatched to any gene: 2. CDR3 DNA sequence: TGTGCCAGCAGCCCCGGGACAGGGGACACCGGGGAGCTGTTTTTT. Translating it yields CASSPGTGDTGELFF.

The V and J genes are TRBV5-1 and TRBJ2-5, with 7 bases identical to TRBD2. V gave up 0 bases and J gave up 1 base; unmatched junction bases: 6. The length of the CDR3 is 16 residues. CDR1 and CDR2 from the germline V gene are SGHRS and YFSETQ. CDR3 region: CASSLDVGGTQETQYF. CDR3 nucleotide sequence: TGCGCCAGCAGCTTGGACGTCGGGGGGACCCAAGAGACCCAGTACTTC.

The J gene is TRBJ1-6, the V gene TRBV27; 7 bases map to TRBD1. The CDR3 runs to 14 residues. Germline-derived CDR1 and CDR2 are MNHEY and SMNVEV (reference sequence). V shed 3 bases, J shed 7 bases, and the junction held 3 bases outside the gene matches. The CDR3 reads CASSLTGLNSPLHF. The CDR3 nucleotides read TGTGCCAGCAGTTTGACAGGGCTCAATTCACCCCTCCACTTT.

This clone has only one observation. The V and J genes are TRBV7-8 and TRBJ2-2, with D perhaps TRBD1 (5 bases). The CDR3 is 15 residues long. Germline V gene data show CDR1 as SGHVS and CDR2 as FQNEAQ. V dropped 5 bases and J dropped 4 bases, with 14 bases sitting between them. CDR3 in amino acids: CASSSNRIGTGELFF. As DNA, the CDR3 is TGTGCCAGCAGCAGTAACAGGATCGGCACCGGGGAGCTGTTTTTT.

This clone was counted a single time. CDR3 nucleotide sequence: TGTGCCAGCAGCCCTGGGACAGGCTTTAACACTGAAGCTTTCTTT. Translation gives CASSPGTGFNTEAFF. The chain is built from TRBV6-6 and TRBJ1-1; 8 bases agree with TRBD1. Losses at the gene ends were 6 bases for V and 2 bases for J; bases not matched to a gene: 8. The germline V gene encodes CDR1 MNHNY and CDR2 SVGAGI (reference sequence). The CDR3 covers 15 residues.

The CDR3 DNA follows: TGTGCCTGGAGAGGGACAGCCAATGAGCAGTTCTTC. Translating gives CAWRGTANEQFF. This rearrangement joins TRBV30 to TRBJ2-1, with 7 nucleotides matching TRBD1. The length of the CDR3 is 12 residues. From germline, CDR1 is GTSNPN and CDR2 SVGIG (reference sequence). V gave up 3 bases and J gave up 6 bases; unmatched junction bases: 2.

V is TRBV19 and J is TRBJ2-7; 11 nucleotides agree with TRBD2. CDR3 length: 14 amino acids. V dropped 6 bases and J dropped 7; count of bases not matched to a gene: 8. The germline gives CDR1 LNHDA, CDR2 SQIVND (reference sequence). The CDR3 is CASSPLAGGAEQYF. CDR3 nucleotide sequence: TGTGCCAGTAGCCCCTTAGCGGGGGGGGCTGAGCAGTACTTC.

In its sample, this clone was seen once. The chain combines TRBV11-1 with TRBJ1-1; D ambiguous. The germline V and J ends were trimmed by 5 bases and 5 bases, with 18 bases remaining between them. The CDR3 contains 15 residues. From germline, CDR1 is SGHAT and CDR2 FQDESV (reference sequence). CDR3 DNA sequence: TGTGCCAGCAGCCCCCGAGAGGGAATGTTAACTGAAGCTTTCTTT. Translation gives CASSPREGMLTEAFF.

CDR3 amino acids: CASSLVAGTGVEQFF. CDR3 sequence (DNA): TGTGCCAGCAGCTTAGTTGCGGGGACAGGAGTTGAGCAGTTCTTC. This chain joins TRBV7-9 and TRBJ2-1; 8 positions match TRBD1. The CDR3 extends over 15 amino acids. The germline V gene has CDR1 SEHNR and CDR2 FQNEAQ (reference sequence). V lost 1 base, J lost 9 bases, and 8 bases stayed unmatched.

The CDR3 DNA follows: TGTGCCAGCAGTTACTCTAGCGGGAGGTACAATGAGCAGTTCTTC. It specifies CASSYSSGRYNEQFF. This chain connects TRBV6-6 to TRBJ2-1, with 10 bases fitting TRBD2. The CDR3 has 15 residues. V was pared by 0 bases and J by 4 bases, with 0 bases of the junction left unmatched. Germline CDR1 reads MNHNY; CDR2 reads SVGAGI (reference sequence).

The CDR3 loop is CASSPGTSGRTDTQYF. DNA of the CDR3: TGTGCCAGCAGCCCAGGGACTAGCGGTCGCACAGATACGCAGTATTTT. The chain is built from TRBV7-3 and TRBJ2-3; 11 bases are a match to TRBD2. After removal of 5 bases from V and 1 base from J, the junction contained 5 bases not matched to a gene. Germline lookup yields CDR1 SGHTA and CDR2 FQGTGA. The CDR3 is made up of 16 amino acids.

The gene calls are TRBV6-1 and TRBJ2-7, with a possible D match to TRBD1 (6 bases). The CDR3 is made up of 14 amino acids. Germline CDR1 is MNHNS and CDR2 is SASEGT. Trimming pared 1 base from V and 4 bases from J, leaving 11 bases between. CDR3 sequence (DNA): TGTGCCAGCAGTGAAGAGGCAGGGGTGTACGAGCAGTACTTC. It encodes CASSEEAGVYEQYF.

As regards this clone: This same CDR3 is encoded by further DNA sequences in the sample. The chain is built from TRBV3-1 (or the pseudogene TRBV3-2) and TRBJ1-2; D perhaps matches TRBD1 (6 bases). CDR1 and CDR2 from the germline V gene are LGHDT and YNNKEL (reference sequence). The CDR3 is 12 amino acids. V was trimmed by 3 bases and J by 5 bases, leaving 7 bases between them. CDR3 sequence (DNA): TGTGCCAGCAGCCAGCAGGGGTATGGCTACACCTTC. Residues: CASSQQGYGYTF.

The chain employs TRBV6-2 or TRBV6-3 and TRBJ2-7, with TRBD1 identical over 7 bases. The CDR3 loop spans 16 amino acids. In germline, CDR1 is MNHEY, CDR2 SVGEGT. Trimming took 2 bases from V and 1 from J; bases not matched to a gene: 8. The CDR3 nucleotides are TGTGCCAGCAGTTACGACAGGGCCAGTGGGTCCTACGAGCAGTACTTC. Protein: CASSYDRASGSYEQYF.

The chain has TRBV5-4 and TRBJ1-4; 7 nucleotides agree with TRBD1. CDR1 and CDR2 from the germline V gene are SGHNT and YYREEE (reference sequence). This CDR3 region has 15 residues. V gave up 3 bases and J gave up 3 bases; unmatched junction bases: 5. The CDR3 bases are TGTGCCAGCAGCTCTCAGGGGGTGGCTAATGAAAAACTGTTTTTT. As protein: CASSSQGVANEKLFF.

V is TRBV27 and J is TRBJ2-1; 8 positions agree with TRBD2. This CDR3 contains 13 residues. In germline, CDR1 is MNHEY, CDR2 SMNVEV (reference sequence). After removal of 7 bases from V and 6 bases from J, the junction contained 5 bases not matched to a gene. The CDR3 is CASNSGRANEQFF. The CDR3 DNA is TGTGCCAGCAACTCCGGGAGGGCCAATGAGCAGTTCTTC.

The chain joins TRBV9 to TRBJ2-2; 8 bases line up with TRBD2. Germline CDR1 reads SGDLS; CDR2 reads YYNGEE. The CDR3 loop spans 14 amino acids. V shed 7 bases and J 6 bases; nucleotides not matched to a gene: 8. The CDR3 is CASRRGEWAGELFF. DNA for the CDR3: TGTGCCAGCCGGCGGGGGGAATGGGCCGGGGAGCTGTTTTTT.

The V and J genes are TRBV24-1 and TRBJ1-5; TRBD1 aligns across 10 bases. Germline V gene lookup returns CDR1 KGHDR and CDR2 SFDVKD. The CDR3 sequence is 16 residues long. J lost 6 bases, V lost 2 bases, and 6 bases had no gene match. The CDR3 DNA reads as TGTGCCACCAGTGATTCAGGGACAGGGGTAGGTCAGCCCCAGCATTTT. Encoded protein: CATSDSGTGVGQPQHF.

The chain has TRBV3-1 (or the pseudogene TRBV3-2) and TRBJ2-7, with 11 bases lining up with TRBD1. The CDR3 contains 16 residues. In germline, CDR1 is LGHDT, CDR2 YNNKEL (reference sequence). J gave up 3 bases and V 4 bases, and 8 bases lay outside the gene matches. CDR3 residues: CASSPSLGTGGYEQYF. In DNA, the CDR3 is TGTGCCAGCAGCCCAAGCTTAGGGACAGGGGGCTACGAGCAGTACTTC.

This rearrangement joins TRBV6-5 to TRBJ1-1, with unresolved D. The germline V gene has CDR1 MNHEY and CDR2 SVGAGI. V shed 6 bases and J shed 7 bases, with 9 bases lying between them. The CDR3 sequence is 11 residues long. The CDR3 here is CASRIESEAFF. As DNA, the CDR3 is TGTGCCAGCAGAATAGAGAGTGAAGCTTTCTTT.

V is TRBV5-1 and J is TRBJ1-2; 9 bases match TRBD1. Germline V gene data show CDR1 as SGHRS and CDR2 as YFSETQ. The CDR3 consists of 15 residues. V lost 3 bases and J lost 2; bases outside the gene matches: 5. The CDR3 DNA sequence: TGCGCCAGCAGCTCGGCTGGGACAGGGAACTATGGCTACACCTTC. Amino acid sequence: CASSSAGTGNYGYTF.

The genes are TRBV29-1 and TRBJ2-4, with D possibly TRBD2 on 5 matching bases. This CDR3 is built from 13 residues. Germline assignment: CDR1 SQVTM and CDR2 ANQGSEA. V was cut by 7 bases and J by 5 bases, with 15 bases left in between. The CDR3 sequence is CSGTGLGQNIQYF. Here the CDR3 DNA reads TGCAGCGGGACCGGACTGGGTCAAAACATTCAGTACTTC.

This clone was counted only a few times. The chain joins TRBV3-1 (or the pseudogene TRBV3-2) to TRBJ1-3; 7 bases fit TRBD1. Germline loops: CDR1 LGHDT, CDR2 YNNKEL (reference sequence). The V segment lost 1 base and the J segment 2 bases; nucleotides outside the gene matches: 2. The CDR3 extends over 15 amino acids. The chain's CDR3 is CASSQGGTAGNTIYF. CDR3 DNA: TGTGCCAGCAGCCAAGGGGGGACAGCTGGAAACACCATATATTTT.

The chain is built from TRBV10-3 and TRBJ1-4, with TRBD1 identical over 7 bases. The germline gives CDR1 ENHRY, CDR2 SYGVKD. Trimming at V came to 10 bases and at J to 8 bases, leaving 13 bases not matched to a gene. The CDR3 runs to 14 residues. CDR3 amino acids: CATGQLGDSEKLFF. CDR3 DNA sequence: TGTGCCACCGGGCAACTGGGGGACAGCGAAAAACTGTTTTTT.

The rearrangement uses TRBV14 and TRBJ2-1; perhaps TRBD1 as D (6 bases). Germline V gene lookup returns CDR1 SGHDN and CDR2 FVKESK. The CDR3 runs to 13 residues. Between the trimmed V and J ends, which lost 6 bases and 5 bases, there was a span of 11 bases. Written as DNA, the CDR3 is TGTGCCAGCAGTTCCGACAGGAACAATGAGCAGTTCTTC. Translated: CASSSDRNNEQFF.

CDR3 DNA: TGCGCCAGCGCCCTCCCTTCAGGGGACACTGAAGCTTTCTTT. Protein sequence: CASALPSGDTEAFF. This chain connects TRBV5-1 to TRBJ1-1, with D possibly TRBD1 on 6 matching bases. The CDR3 covers 14 residues. Germline V gene data show CDR1 as SGHRS and CDR2 as YFSETQ. The V end lost 7 bases, the J end lost 3 bases, and 16 bases lay between the germline ends.